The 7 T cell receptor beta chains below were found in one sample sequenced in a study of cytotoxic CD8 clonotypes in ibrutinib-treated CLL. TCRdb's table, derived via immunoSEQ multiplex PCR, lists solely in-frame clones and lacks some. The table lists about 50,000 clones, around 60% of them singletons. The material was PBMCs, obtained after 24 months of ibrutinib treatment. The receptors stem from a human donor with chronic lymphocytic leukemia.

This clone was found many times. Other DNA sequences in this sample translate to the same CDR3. The CDR3 region is CASSIVTARGGETQYF. CDR3 DNA: TGTGCCAGTAGTATTGTCACAGCCAGGGGTGGAGAGACCCAGTACTTC. The chain recombines TRBV19 with TRBJ2-5; possibly TRBD1 for D (6 bases). The CDR3 runs 16 residues. Germline CDR1 reads LNHDA; CDR2 reads SQIVND (reference sequence). The ends were cut back, 3 bases at V and 4 bases at J, with 18 bases in the middle.

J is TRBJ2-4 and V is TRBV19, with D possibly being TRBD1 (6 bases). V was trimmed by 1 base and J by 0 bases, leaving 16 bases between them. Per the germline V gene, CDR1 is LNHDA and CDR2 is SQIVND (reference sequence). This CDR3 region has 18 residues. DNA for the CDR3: TGTGCCAGTAGTATAGGCTACAGGGAACTACTAGCCAAAAACATTCAGTACTTC. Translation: CASSIGYRELLAKNIQYF. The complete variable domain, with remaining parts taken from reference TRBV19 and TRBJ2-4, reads DGGITQSPKYLFRKEGQNVTLSCEQNLNHDAMYWYRQDPGQGLRLIYYSQIVNDFQKGDIAEGYSVSREKKESFPLTVTSAQKNPTAFYLCASSIGYRELLAKNIQYFGAGTRLSVL.

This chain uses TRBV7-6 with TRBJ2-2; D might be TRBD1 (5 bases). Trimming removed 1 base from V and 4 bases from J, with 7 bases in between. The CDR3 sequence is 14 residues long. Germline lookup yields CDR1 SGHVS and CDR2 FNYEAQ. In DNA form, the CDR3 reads TGTGCCAGCAGCTTAGGAAGGGGCACCGGGGAGCTGTTTTTT. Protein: CASSLGRGTGELFF. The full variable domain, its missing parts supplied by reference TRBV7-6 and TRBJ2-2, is GAGVSQSPRYKVTKRGQDVALRCDPISGHVSLYWYRQALGQGPEFLTYFNYEAQQDKSGLPNDRFSAERPEGSISTLTIQRTEQRDSAMYRCASSLGRGTGELFFGEGSRLTVL.

CDR3 in amino acids: CASNSPGGIGNQPQHF. The CDR3, as DNA: TGTGCCAGTAACTCCCCGGGGGGGATCGGCAATCAGCCCCAGCATTTT. The rearrangement links TRBV19 to TRBJ1-5; D perhaps matches TRBD1 (5 bases). The CDR3 spans 16 residues. The V gene lost 7 bases and the J gene lost 2 bases, with 18 bases spanning the gap. The V gene's germline CDR1 is LNHDA and CDR2 SQIVND (reference sequence).

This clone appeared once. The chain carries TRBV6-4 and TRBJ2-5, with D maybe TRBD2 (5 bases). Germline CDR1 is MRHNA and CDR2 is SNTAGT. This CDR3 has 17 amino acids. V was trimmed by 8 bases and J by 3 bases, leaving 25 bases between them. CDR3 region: CASQGFRGPITKETQYF. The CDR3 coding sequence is TGTGCCAGCCAAGGGTTTCGGGGTCCGATCACTAAAGAGACCCAGTACTTC.

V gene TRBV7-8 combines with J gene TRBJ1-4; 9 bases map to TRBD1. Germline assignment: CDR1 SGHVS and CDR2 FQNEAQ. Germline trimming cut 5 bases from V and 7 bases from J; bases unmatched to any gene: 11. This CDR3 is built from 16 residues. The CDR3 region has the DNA TGTGCCAGCAGCACGGGACAGGGAAACGTTGGTGAAAAACTGTTTTTT. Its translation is CASSTGQGNVGEKLFF.

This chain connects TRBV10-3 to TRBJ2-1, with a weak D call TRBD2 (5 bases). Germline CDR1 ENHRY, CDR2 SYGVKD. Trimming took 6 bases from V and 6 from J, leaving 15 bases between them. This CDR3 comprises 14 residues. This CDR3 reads CAIRVTTGFNEQFF. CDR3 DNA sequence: TGTGCCATCAGGGTTACGACGGGGTTCAATGAGCAGTTCTTC.